This T cell receptor beta chain is from a study of Graves' ophthalmopathy and Graves' hyperthyroidism (dated by TCRdb to 2016 to 2018). For context, the study as a whole: Hyperthyroidism was considered stable if no progression to ophthalmopathy occurred within 18 months of follow-up. The study used signatures of the TCR beta repertoire to tell Graves' ophthalmopathy apart from Graves' hyperthyroidism and to predict which patients would progress to ophthalmopathy. In total, approximately 130 blood samples were TCR-sequenced: around 42 ophthalmopathy, roughly 77 hyperthyroidism and about 17 hyperthyroidism-to-ophthalmopathy patients. To explore V-J signatures that distinguish ophthalmopathy from hyperthyroidism, a discovery set of 100 patients was enrolled, made up of around 40 with ophthalmopathy and 57 with stable hyperthyroidism. An independent validation cohort comprised 18 hyperthyroidism patients and 15 to 17 patients who later progressed from hyperthyroidism to ophthalmopathy. In five or six hyperthyroidism patients, the T-cell repertoire of thyroid tissue was compared with the T-cell repertoire of blood. Following sampling, methimazole starting at 30 mg daily was administered to hyperthyroidism patients, and high-dose intravenous methylprednisolone was administered to ophthalmopathy patients.

TCR beta CDR3 regions were amplified from RNA transcripts for repertoire sequencing. The first round was an RT-PCR using HTBI primers with the Qiagen OneStep RT-PCR kit, and this first round was followed by a second-round multiplex PCR, then size selection and purification. Libraries were sequenced paired-end with 100 bp reads on an Illumina HiSeq2000. Per the source publication's procedure: SOAPnuke was used for read processing, and reads with adapters, uncalled bases, a mean Phred below 15, or no exact constant-primer or identifier match were discarded. High-quality paired reads were merged with COPE v1.2.5. Clonotypes were defined as unique nucleotide sequences and were aligned to IMGT TRB V, D and J references using MiTCR v1.1. The analysis was limited to V-J combinations with a frequency above 0.0001, which together covered approximately 99% of repertoires. For each V-J combination, a TCR clonal expansion and chaos score was defined as F50 clonal expansion divided by the chaos observed in the TCRdist matrix. Welch's t-statistics and random forest were used to narrow the features down to 13 V-J combinations, which were then fed into a naive Bayes classifier. The Morisita-Horn index was used to measure how similar the thyroid and blood repertoires were. TCRdb reran the public reads through fastp at Q25 and MiXCR, keeping productive beta chains. A single entry per CDR3 protein holds the most common genes and DNA from its merged rows. None of the V and J calls come from the authors' own analysis; TCRdb made them. A total of approximately 540,000 distinct CDR3 sequences appear in this sample, about 40% of them only once. About 4.6% of the sample comes from the top ten.

The CDR3 runs 14 amino acids, cysteine and phenylalanine included. Solely the CDR3 DNA is kept, with 42 bases framed from the first base. From the germline V gene (reference sequence), CDR1 is SEHNR and CDR2 is FQNEAQ. V was cut back by 1 base and J by 0 bases, leaving a gap of 6 bases between them. The hyperthyroidism patients were 18 to 65 years old and newly diagnosed, with a disease duration of less than 2 months. Anyone with other autoimmune diseases, uncontrolled infections, pregnancy or lactation was excluded from the study. Diagnosis was based on clinical symptoms, serum thyroxine, TRAb, thyroid ultrasound and orbital computed tomography. Total RNA was extracted with Trizol reagent and quality-checked on an Agilent 2100 Bioanalyzer. Results the study describes overall, beyond this receptor: Ophthalmopathy was separated from stable hyperthyroidism by the 13-signature model with just under 90% sensitivity and around 81% specificity in cross-validation and with 80%/75% in the test set. In validation, the model predicted ophthalmopathy progression with about 70% sensitivity and roughly 72% specificity; about a dozen predicted patients were CT-confirmed with GO in a median of around 6 months. Most expanded thyroid clonotypes with a frequency above 0.001 also appeared in blood, which suggests that blood repertoires may reflect the immune response in the thyroid. No statistical method was used to set the sample size in advance, and the investigators knew which group each participant was assigned to.

In this sample, this clonotype turned up many times. No cognate antigen has been identified for it. No base quality values were provided; no much bigger clone lies one nucleotide off. This sequence was found in an adult man with Graves' hyperthyroidism. In this chain, TRBV7-9 is recombined with TRBJ2-5; TRBD1 could be the D gene, as 6 bases match. The sample taken for sequencing was peripheral blood or thyroid tissue (not recorded which). The nucleotide sequence is given as TGTGCCAGCAGCTTAGGACAGGACCAAGAGACCCAGTACTTC. Its protein reads: CASSLGQDQETQYF.